This T cell receptor (beta chain) was recovered during a study of molecular identifiers for immune sequencing clone quantification. Both previously described methods and listed TCR primers were employed to make bulk TCR libraries. TCRdb re-called the PCR reads with MiXCR, one entry per CDR3 protein. The sample lists hundreds of thousands of distinct CDR3 sequences; around 25% were seen once. Notes on the study in general: Among effectors, clones above 20 RNA copies held over 98% of molecules; among naive cells, under 1%. Identical barcode-sharing TCR molecules could lead to underestimated sizes for highly expanded clones.

V shed 4 bases, J shed 9 bases, and the junction held 8 bases outside the gene matches. Germline CDR1 is LGHNA and CDR2 is YSLEER. The CDR3 sequence is 14 residues long. In this sample, this clonotype turned up a few times. Antigen: not known. The sequence derives from a human donor in good health. Some libraries in this study had Jurkat cell RNA spiked in. This chain connects TRBV4-3 to TRBJ1-2; 10 bases match TRBD1. The material sequenced was naive CD8+ T cells from blood, with Jurkat cell RNA spiked in. The subset was: FACS-sorted CD8+CD4-CCR7+CD45RA+ naive T cells. CDR3 sequence (DNA): TGCGCCAGCAGCCCTACGGGGACAGGGGCGAGCTACACCTTC. This gives the protein CASSPTGTGASYTF.